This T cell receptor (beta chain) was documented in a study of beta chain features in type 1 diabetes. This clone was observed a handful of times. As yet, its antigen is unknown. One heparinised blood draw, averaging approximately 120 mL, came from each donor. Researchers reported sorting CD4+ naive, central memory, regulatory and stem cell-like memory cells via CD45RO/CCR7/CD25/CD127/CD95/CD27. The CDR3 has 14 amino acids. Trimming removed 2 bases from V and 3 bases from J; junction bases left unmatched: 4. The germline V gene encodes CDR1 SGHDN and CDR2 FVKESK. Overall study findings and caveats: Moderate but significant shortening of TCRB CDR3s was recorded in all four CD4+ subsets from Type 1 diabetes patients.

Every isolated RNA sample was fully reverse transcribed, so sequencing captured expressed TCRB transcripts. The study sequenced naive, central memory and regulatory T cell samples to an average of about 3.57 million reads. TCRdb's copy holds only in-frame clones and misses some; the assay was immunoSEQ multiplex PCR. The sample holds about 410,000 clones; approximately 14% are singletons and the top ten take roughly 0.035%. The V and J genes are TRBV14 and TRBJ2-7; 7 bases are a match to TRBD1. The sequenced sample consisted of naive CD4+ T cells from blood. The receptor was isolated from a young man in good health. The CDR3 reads CASSQRQGSYEQYF. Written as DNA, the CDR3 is TGTGCCAGCAGCCAAAGACAGGGCAGCTACGAGCAGTACTTC.